These 19 T cell receptor beta chains were all obtained from the same sample, sequenced in a study of Graves' ophthalmopathy and Graves' hyperthyroidism. The authors amplified TCR beta CDR3 regions, and they did so from RNA transcripts for repertoire sequencing. Scientists carried out first-round RT-PCR using HTBI primers and then a second-round multiplex PCR. TCRdb reprocessed the multiplex PCR reads with MiXCR, giving one entry per CDR3 protein. This table has about 500,000 distinct CDR3 sequences, under 45% appearing once. Sequences were obtained from peripheral blood or thyroid tissue (not recorded which). The receptors were gathered from an adult man with Graves' hyperthyroidism.

J is TRBJ2-2 and V is TRBV6-1, with D maybe TRBD1 (5 bases). Looked up from germline, CDR1 is MNHNS and CDR2 is SASEGT. CDR3 length: 14 amino acids. Trimming took 3 bases from V and 13 from J, leaving 18 bases between them. The CDR3 DNA follows: TGTGCCAGCAGTGAGGACACGTCTGCAGTAAGGCTGTTTTTT. It translates to CASSEDTSAVRLFF.

Notes on this clonotype: This likely comes from a read error, as the CDR3 has no conserved phenylalanine or tryptophan at its end. The chain couples TRBV7-2 to TRBJ2-5; tentative D call: TRBD1 (5 bases). Germline lookup yields CDR1 SGHTA and CDR2 FQGNSA. V lost 5 bases to trimming and J lost 5 bases, with 21 bases between them. The CDR3 spans 16 residues. CDR3 DNA sequence: TGTGCCAGCAGCCAACAAGTCACCCAGGGTCGGGAGACCCAGTACATC. Amino acids: CASSQQVTQGRETQYI.

This chain connects TRBV6-6 to TRBJ1-3; 10 nucleotides match TRBD1. The length of the CDR3 is 14 residues. Germline loops: CDR1 MNHNY, CDR2 SVGAGI (reference sequence). The ends lost 6 bases at V and 9 bases at J; junction bases unmatched: 8. The DNA for the CDR3 is TGTGCCAGCAGATGGGACAGGGGCTTAAGCACCATATATTTT. Translation gives CASRWDRGLSTIYF.

The V call is TRBV30, the J call TRBJ1-1; the D is unclear. V was clipped by 5 bases and J by 0 bases, with 7 bases between them. Per germline, CDR1 GTSNPN and CDR2 SVGIG (reference sequence). CDR3 length: 12 residues. The CDR3 coding sequence is TGTGCCTGGGCATGGGTGAACACTGAAGCTTTCTTT. Protein: CAWAWVNTEAFF.

This clonotype was detected many times. The rearrangement links TRBV6-5 to TRBJ1-6; possible D gene TRBD1, 5 bases. V lost 6 bases to trimming and J lost 8 bases, with 17 bases between them. The CDR3 is 15 amino acids. CDR1 is MNHEY and CDR2 is SVGAGI in the germline V gene. In DNA, the CDR3 is TGTGCCAGCAGCCAGGCGGGACCTTACCATTCACCCCTCCACTTT. Amino acid sequence: CASSQAGPYHSPLHF.

This chain links TRBV7-9 with TRBJ2-3; possibly TRBD1 for D (6 bases). Germline CDR1 SEHNR, CDR2 FQNEAQ (reference sequence). This CDR3 has 14 residues. Between the trimmed V and J ends, which lost 2 bases and 6 bases, there was a span of 12 bases. The CDR3 DNA follows: TGTGCCAGCAGCTTATTGGGGGCAGGGGATACGCAGTATTTT. This gives the protein CASSLLGAGDTQYF. Based on the CDR3 plus reference TRBV7-9 and TRBJ2-3, the full variable domain is DTGVSQNPRHKITKRGQNVTFRCDPISEHNRLYWYRQTLGQGPEFLTYFQNEAQLEKSRLLSDRFSAERPKGSFSTLEIQRTEQGDSAMYLCASSLLGAGDTQYFGPGTRLTVL.

CDR3 amino acids: CASRRTGFIAGELFF. The DNA for the CDR3 is TGTGCCAGCAGACGGACAGGGTTTATTGCCGGGGAGCTGTTTTTT. V is TRBV6-5 and J is TRBJ2-2; 8 positions match TRBD1. Unmatched junction bases numbered 9, after V lost 6 bases and J lost 6 bases. This CDR3 has 15 amino acids. CDR1 and CDR2 (germline): MNHEY, SVGAGI.

A remark on this clonotype: One base away lies a much larger clone, so this may be a sequencing read error. J is TRBJ1-2 and V is TRBV12-3 or TRBV12-4; D call uncertain. Trimming pared 6 bases from V and 4 bases from J, leaving 9 bases between. CDR3 length: 12 amino acids. Written as DNA, the CDR3 is TGTGCCAGCAGGAGGGCCTTCTATGGCTACACCTTC. It codes for CASRRAFYGYTF.

This clonotype occurred many times. The rearrangement joins TRBV10-3 to TRBJ1-3, with a possible D match to TRBD1 (6 bases). The V gene's germline CDR1 is ENHRY and CDR2 SYGVKD. V was clipped by 6 bases and J by 0 bases, with 12 bases between them. There are 15 residues in the CDR3. The CDR3 DNA reads TGTGCCATCAGCTTGACAGGAACCTCTGGAAACACCATATATTTT. Translation gives CAISLTGTSGNTIYF.

This clonotype was detected a few times. The rearrangement links TRBV7-9 to TRBJ1-1; no definite D call. The CDR3 totals 15 residues. Germline CDR1 is SEHNR and CDR2 is FQNEAQ (reference sequence). Deletions cut 3 bases from V and 3 bases from J, with 14 bases between. The CDR3 is CASSLIPHWDTEAFF. The CDR3 DNA follows: TGTGCCAGCAGCTTGATTCCCCACTGGGACACTGAAGCTTTCTTT.

This clonotype was picked up many times. This rearrangement joins TRBV19 to TRBJ1-2; 7 positions match TRBD1. Per germline, CDR1 LNHDA and CDR2 SQIVND (reference sequence). The CDR3 spans 15 residues. Trimming at V came to 4 bases and at J to 8 bases, leaving 13 bases not matched to a gene. The CDR3 bases are TGTGCCAGTAGTACAACAGGGGCTCCGGGTCAAGGCTACACCTTC. Its translation is CASSTTGAPGQGYTF.

The gene calls are TRBV20-1 and TRBJ2-5, with 11 bases lining up with TRBD2. The CDR3 runs 14 residues. V dropped 6 bases and J dropped 5; count of bases not matched to a gene: 8. The germline V gene has CDR1 DFQATT and CDR2 SNEGSKA (reference sequence). CDR3 sequence: CSADSGREDETQYF. The CDR3 nucleotides are TGCAGTGCCGATAGCGGGAGGGAGGATGAGACCCAGTACTTC.

The chain carries TRBV10-3 and TRBJ1-6; 8 nucleotides agree with TRBD1. Germline values: CDR1 ENHRY, CDR2 SYGVKD. Losses at the gene ends were 6 bases for V and 6 bases for J; bases not matched to a gene: 4. CDR3 size: 14 residues. CDR3 residues: CAISTGGGNSPLHF. Written as DNA, the CDR3 is TGTGCCATCAGCACAGGGGGTGGTAATTCACCCCTCCACTTT.

Concerning this clonotype: A read error may be the cause here, since a much bigger clone is one base away. This chain connects TRBV5-4 to TRBJ1-2; D is undetermined. CDR3 length equals 13 residues. Germline V gives CDR1 SGHNT, CDR2 YYREEE (reference sequence). CDR3 sequence reads: CASSLDQVYGHTF. The CDR3 region has the DNA TGTGCCAGCAGCTTGGACCAGGTCTATGGCCACACCTTC. Drawing the rest from reference TRBV5-4 and TRBJ1-2, the complete variable domain is ETGVTQSPTHLIKTRGQQVTLRCSSQSGHNTVSWYQQALGQGPQFIFQYYREEENGRGNFPPRFSGLQFPNYSSELNVNALELDDSALYLCASSLDQVYGHTFGSGTRLTVV.

Remarks on this clonotype: A read error may be the cause here, since a much bigger clone is one base away. The chain couples TRBV7-2 to TRBJ2-6, with D possibly being TRBD1 (5 bases). In germline, CDR1 is SGHTA, CDR2 FQGNSA. The CDR3 has 17 residues. This CDR3 is CASSYRAGASGASVLTF. The CDR3 coding sequence is TGTGCCAGCAGTTACCGGGCAGGAGCCTCTGGGGCCAGCGTCCTGACTTTC.

This chain uses TRBV20-1 with TRBJ2-5, with TRBD2 matching over 13 bases. The V segment lost 3 bases and the J segment 5 bases; nucleotides outside the gene matches: 9. This CDR3 has 16 amino acids. Germline CDR1 is DFQATT and CDR2 is SNEGSKA (reference sequence). CDR3 sequence reads: CSASGLAGARGETQYF. Written as DNA, the CDR3 is TGCAGTGCTAGCGGACTAGCGGGGGCCCGGGGCGAGACCCAGTACTTC.

The genes are TRBV20-1 and TRBJ1-2, with D possibly matching TRBD1 (5 bases). Germline assignment: CDR1 DFQATT and CDR2 SNEGSKA (reference sequence). CDR3 length equals 12 residues. V lost 6 bases, J lost 6 bases, and 14 bases lay in between. CDR3 in DNA: TGCAGTGCCCCGGGGGAGGGGAATGGCTACACCTTC. Translating it yields CSAPGEGNGYTF.

This clonotype was detected a few times. This chain joins TRBV12-5 and TRBJ2-7; no definite D call. The CDR3 runs 14 residues. The germline CDR1 and CDR2 sequences are LGHNT and FRNRAP. Between the trimmed V and J ends, which lost 3 bases and 2 bases, there was a span of 11 bases. CDR3 nucleotides: TGTGCTAGTGGTTTTGCAGGCAACCCCTACGAGCAGTACTTC. Translating gives CASGFAGNPYEQYF.

The chain couples TRBV15 to TRBJ2-7, with 7 nucleotides matching TRBD1. CDR1 and CDR2 from the germline V gene are LNHNV and YYDKDF (reference sequence). The V segment lost 5 bases and the J segment 7 bases; nucleotides outside the gene matches: 8. This CDR3 spans 13 amino acids. Written as DNA, the CDR3 is TGTGCCACCAGCGGGGGACAGATTAATGAGCAGTACTTC. Translating it yields CATSGGQINEQYF.